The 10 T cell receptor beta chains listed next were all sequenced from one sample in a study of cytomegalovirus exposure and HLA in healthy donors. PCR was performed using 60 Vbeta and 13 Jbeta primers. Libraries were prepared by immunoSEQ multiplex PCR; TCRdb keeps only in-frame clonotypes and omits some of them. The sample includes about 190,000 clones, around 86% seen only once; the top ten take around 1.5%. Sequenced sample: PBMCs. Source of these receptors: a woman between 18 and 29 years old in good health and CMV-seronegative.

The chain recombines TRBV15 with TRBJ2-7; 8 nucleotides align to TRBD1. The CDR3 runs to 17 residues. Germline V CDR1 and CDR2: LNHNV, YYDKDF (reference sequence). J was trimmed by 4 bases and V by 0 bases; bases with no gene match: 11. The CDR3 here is CATSREGRTGPDYEQYF. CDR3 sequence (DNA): TGTGCCACCAGCAGAGAAGGAAGGACAGGGCCGGATTACGAGCAGTACTTC. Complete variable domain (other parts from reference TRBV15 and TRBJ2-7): DAMVIQNPRYQVTQFGKPVTLSCSQTLNHNVMYWYQQKSSQAPKLLFHYYDKDFNNEADTPDNFQSRRPNTSFCFLDIRSPGLGDTAMYLCATSREGRTGPDYEQYFGPGTRLTVT.

CDR3 nucleotides: TGTGCCAGCAGCTTGAACCTCCGGGACAGGGCCTACGAGCAGTACTTC. Residues: CASSLNLRDRAYEQYF. The chain is built from TRBV5-5 and TRBJ2-7; 9 positions match TRBD1. Unmatched junction bases numbered 7, after V lost 1 base and J lost 2 bases. Germline values: CDR1 SGHKS, CDR2 YYEKEE (reference sequence). The CDR3 is 16 residues long. The variable domain in full, with the rest retrieved from reference TRBV5-5 and TRBJ2-7, is DAGVTQSPTHLIKTRGQQVTLRCSPISGHKSVSWYQQVLGQGPQFIFQYYEKEERGRGNFPDRFSARQFPNYSSELNVNALLLGDSALYLCASSLNLRDRAYEQYFGPGTRLTVT.

The CDR3 loop reads CASSYSDSETQYF. The CDR3 DNA follows: TGTGCCAGCAGTTACTCGGACAGCGAGACCCAGTACTTC. V and J are TRBV6-6 and TRBJ2-5; D perhaps matches TRBD1 (6 bases). CDR1 is MNHNY and CDR2 is SVGAGI in the germline V gene (reference sequence). CDR3 length: 13 residues. V was pared by 0 bases and J by 5 bases, with 7 bases between.

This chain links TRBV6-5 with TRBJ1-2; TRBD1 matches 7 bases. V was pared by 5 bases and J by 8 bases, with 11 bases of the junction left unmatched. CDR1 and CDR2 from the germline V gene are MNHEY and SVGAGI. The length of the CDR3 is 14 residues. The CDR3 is CASSEDSGTAGYTF. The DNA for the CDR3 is TGTGCCAGCAGTGAAGACTCCGGGACAGCCGGCTACACCTTC.

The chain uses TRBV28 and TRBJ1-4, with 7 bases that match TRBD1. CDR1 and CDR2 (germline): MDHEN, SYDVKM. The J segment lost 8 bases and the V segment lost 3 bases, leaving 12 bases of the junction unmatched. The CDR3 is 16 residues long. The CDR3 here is CASSFGTAARREKLFF. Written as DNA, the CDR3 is TGTGCCAGCAGTTTTGGGACAGCGGCAAGACGAGAAAAACTGTTTTTT.

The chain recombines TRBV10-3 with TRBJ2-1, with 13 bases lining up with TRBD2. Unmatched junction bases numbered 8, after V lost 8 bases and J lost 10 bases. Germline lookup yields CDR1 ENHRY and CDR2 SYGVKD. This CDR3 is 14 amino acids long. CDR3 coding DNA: TGTGCCATCCAGGGACTAGCGGGGAGACGAGAGCAGTTCTTC. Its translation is CAIQGLAGRREQFF.

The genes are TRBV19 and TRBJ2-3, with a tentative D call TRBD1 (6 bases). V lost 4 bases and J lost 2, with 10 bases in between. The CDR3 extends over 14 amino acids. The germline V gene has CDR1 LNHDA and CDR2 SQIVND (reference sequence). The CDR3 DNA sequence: TGTGCCAGTAGTAGACGACAGGCCACAGATACGCAGTATTTT. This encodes CASSRRQATDTQYF.

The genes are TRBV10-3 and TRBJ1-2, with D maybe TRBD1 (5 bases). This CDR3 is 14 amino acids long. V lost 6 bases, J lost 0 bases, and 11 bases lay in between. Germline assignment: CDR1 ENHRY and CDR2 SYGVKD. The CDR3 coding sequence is TGTGCCATCAGCCTTACGGGGGCTAACTATGGCTACACCTTC. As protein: CAISLTGANYGYTF.

The DNA for the CDR3 is TGTGCCAGTAGTATGGGGACAGGGACCACCGGGGAGCTGTTTTTT. It specifies CASSMGTGTTGELFF. The rearrangement joins TRBV19 to TRBJ2-2; 9 positions agree with TRBD1. Looked up from germline, CDR1 is LNHDA and CDR2 is SQIVND (reference sequence). V lost 3 bases to trimming and J lost 4 bases; unmatched junction nucleotides: 3. This CDR3 region has 15 residues.

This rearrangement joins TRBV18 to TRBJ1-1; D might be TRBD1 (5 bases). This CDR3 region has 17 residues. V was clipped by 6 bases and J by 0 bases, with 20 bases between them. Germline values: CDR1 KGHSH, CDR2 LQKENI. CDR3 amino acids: CASSPAGQDHMNTEAFF. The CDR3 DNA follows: TGTGCCAGCTCCCCGGCGGGGCAGGATCACATGAACACTGAAGCTTTCTTT.